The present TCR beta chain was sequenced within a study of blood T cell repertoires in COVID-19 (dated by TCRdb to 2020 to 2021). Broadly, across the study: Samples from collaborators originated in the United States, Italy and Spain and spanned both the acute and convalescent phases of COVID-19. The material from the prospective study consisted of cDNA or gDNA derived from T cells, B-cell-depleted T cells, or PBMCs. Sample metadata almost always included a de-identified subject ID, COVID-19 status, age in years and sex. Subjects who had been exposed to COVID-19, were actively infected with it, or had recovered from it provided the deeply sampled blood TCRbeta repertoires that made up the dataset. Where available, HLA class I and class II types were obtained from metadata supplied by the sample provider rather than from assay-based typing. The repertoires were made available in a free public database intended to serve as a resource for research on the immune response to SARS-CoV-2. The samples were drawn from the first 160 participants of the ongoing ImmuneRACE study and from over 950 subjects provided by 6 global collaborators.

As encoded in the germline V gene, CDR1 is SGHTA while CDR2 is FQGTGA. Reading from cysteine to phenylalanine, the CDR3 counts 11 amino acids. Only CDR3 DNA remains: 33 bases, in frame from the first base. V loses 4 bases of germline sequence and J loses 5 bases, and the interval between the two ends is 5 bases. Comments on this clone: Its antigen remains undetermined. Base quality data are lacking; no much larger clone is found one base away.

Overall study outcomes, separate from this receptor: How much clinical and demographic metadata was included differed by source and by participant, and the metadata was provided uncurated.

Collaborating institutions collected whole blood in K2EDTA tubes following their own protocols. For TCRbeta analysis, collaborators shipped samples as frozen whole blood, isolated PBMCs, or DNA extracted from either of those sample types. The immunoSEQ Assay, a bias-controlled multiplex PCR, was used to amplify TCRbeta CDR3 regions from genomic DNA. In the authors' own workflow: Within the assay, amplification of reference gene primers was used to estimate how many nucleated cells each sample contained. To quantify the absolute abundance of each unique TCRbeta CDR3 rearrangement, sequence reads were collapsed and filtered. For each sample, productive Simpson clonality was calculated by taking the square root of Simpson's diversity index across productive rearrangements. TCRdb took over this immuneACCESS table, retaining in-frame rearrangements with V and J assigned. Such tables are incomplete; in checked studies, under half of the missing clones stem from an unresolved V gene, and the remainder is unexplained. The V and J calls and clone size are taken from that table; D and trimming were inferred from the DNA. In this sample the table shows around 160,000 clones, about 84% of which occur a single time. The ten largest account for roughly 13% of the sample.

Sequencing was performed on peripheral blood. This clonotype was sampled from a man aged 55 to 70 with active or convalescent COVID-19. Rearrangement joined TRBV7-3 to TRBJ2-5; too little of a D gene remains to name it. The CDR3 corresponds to CASSSGETQYF. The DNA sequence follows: TGTGCCAGCAGCTCCGGGGAGACCCAGTACTTC.